The clone carrying this TCR beta chain showed up just once. The source of the sample is a study of blood T cell repertoires in COVID-19. Study details: Donors in the United States, Italy and Spain gave samples during acute or convalescent COVID-19. T cells, B-cell-depleted T cells, or PBMCs supplied cDNA or gDNA.

As processed by the authors: By means of reference gene primer amplification, nucleated cell counts were estimated. TCRdb's table, derived via immunoSEQ multiplex PCR, lists solely in-frame clones and lacks some. V and J calls and clone size are as listed in that table; D and trimming were resolved from the DNA. The sample has about 170,000 clones, 85% to 90% seen once. The junction had 7 bases not matched to a gene; V was cut back by 5 bases and J by 0 bases. In germline, CDR1 is SEHNR, CDR2 FQNEAQ (reference sequence). The CDR3 is made up of 17 amino acids. Seattle's cohort entered during active infection and was followed longitudinally.

The chain recombines TRBV7-9 with TRBJ2-2; the match to TRBD2 covers 9 bases. This TCR was recovered from a woman between 55 and 75 years old with COVID-19, enrolled during active disease. Sequenced sample: peripheral blood. This CDR3 is CASSLGGLASNTGELFF. For the CDR3, the DNA is TGTGCCAGCAGCCTGGGGGGACTAGCCTCGAACACCGGGGAGCTGTTTTTT.